In this sample, the clone carrying this T cell receptor (beta chain) turned up many times. V lost 1 base, J lost 4 bases, and 2 bases stayed unmatched. Germline assignment: CDR1 SGHTA and CDR2 FQGTGA. This CDR3 has 14 amino acids. This specimen comes from a study of T cells in Graves' hyperthyroidism and ophthalmopathy. Diagnosis rested on symptoms, serum thyroxine and TRAb, thyroid ultrasound, and orbital computed tomography. What was amplified from RNA transcripts were TCR beta CDR3 regions. When the TCR CDR3 underwent first-round RT-PCR, the HTBI primer set was used. TCRdb independently ran MiXCR on the multiplex PCR reads; one entry per CDR3 protein. This table has hundreds of thousands of distinct CDR3 sequences, 15% to 20% appearing once.

The chain recombines TRBV7-3 with TRBJ2-3; 7 positions agree with TRBD2. Sequenced input: blood. This TCR derives from a woman between 18 and 30 years old with Graves' ophthalmopathy. The CDR3 reads CASSLIGGADTQYF. For the CDR3, the DNA is TGTGCCAGCAGCTTAATTGGGGGGGCAGATACGCAGTATTTT.